This T cell receptor (beta chain) stems from a study of T cell responses to AZD1222 COVID-19 vaccine. The germline CDR1 and CDR2 sequences are SGHTA and FQGNSA. Between the trimmed V and J ends, which lost 5 bases and 4 bases, there was a span of 17 bases. This CDR3 contains 15 residues. Clones were read by immunoSEQ multiplex PCR, and TCRdb kept only the in-frame ones, dropping some. Among 100,000 or so clones listed, roughly 92% were seen once. The sequence was obtained from an adult in good health. The sequenced sample was peripheral blood, obtained on day 0 of AZD1222 vaccination. The chain recombines TRBV7-2 with TRBJ1-2, with a tentative D call TRBD1 (6 bases). CDR3 amino acids: CASSPFGGLGYGYTF. CDR3 sequence (DNA): TGTGCCAGCAGCCCCTTTGGGGGGCTGGGCTATGGCTACACCTTC.